This T cell receptor beta chain comes out of a study of T-cell reconstitution after alpha-beta-depleted transplantation in children. Study outcomes and limitations: Newly generated T cells supplied most T-cell counts and diversity one year post-transplant. Reportedly, only several hundred clones from non-depleted graft cells drove alpha-beta T-cell counts at about two months.

The length of the CDR3 is 18 residues. Losses at the gene ends were 0 bases for V and 2 bases for J; bases not matched to a gene: 7. CDR1 and CDR2 from the germline V gene are SGHRS and YFSETQ. Library preparation (for TCRbeta) was performed with unique molecular identifiers. TCRdb ran MiXCR on the PCR reads and lists one entry per CDR3 protein. The sample shows roughly 500,000 distinct CDR3 sequences, 8% to 11% of them seen only once. This clonotype was detected many times. The target antigen is unknown. The sample consisted of PBMCs, taken before TCRalphabeta/CD19-depleted stem cell transplant. The source of this sequence is a child younger than 10 with inherited bone marrow failure, due to receive a stem cell transplant. This chain connects TRBV5-1 to TRBJ2-1; 11 bases match TRBD2. CDR3 sequence (DNA): TGCGCCAGCAGCTTGGCGTGGCTAGCGGGAGGAGCCTACAATGAGCAGTTCTTC. Translation gives CASSLAWLAGGAYNEQFF.